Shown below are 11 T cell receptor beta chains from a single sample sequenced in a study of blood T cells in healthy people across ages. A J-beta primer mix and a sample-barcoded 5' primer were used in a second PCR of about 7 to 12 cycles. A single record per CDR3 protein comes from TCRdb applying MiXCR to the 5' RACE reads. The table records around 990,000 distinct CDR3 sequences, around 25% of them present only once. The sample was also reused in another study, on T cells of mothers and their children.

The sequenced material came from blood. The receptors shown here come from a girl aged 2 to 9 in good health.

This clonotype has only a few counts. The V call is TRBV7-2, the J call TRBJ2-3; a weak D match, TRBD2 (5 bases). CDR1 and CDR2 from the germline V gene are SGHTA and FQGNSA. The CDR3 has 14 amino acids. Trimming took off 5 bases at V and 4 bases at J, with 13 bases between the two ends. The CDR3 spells CASSTSTSPDTQYF. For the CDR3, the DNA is TGTGCCAGCAGCACCTCAACTAGTCCAGATACGCAGTATTTT.

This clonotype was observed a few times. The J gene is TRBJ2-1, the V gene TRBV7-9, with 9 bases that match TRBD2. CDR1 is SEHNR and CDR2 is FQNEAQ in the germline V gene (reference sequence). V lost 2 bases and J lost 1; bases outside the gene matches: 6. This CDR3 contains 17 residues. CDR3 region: CASSLLASGISYNEQFF. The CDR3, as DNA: TGTGCCAGCAGCTTACTGGCTAGCGGGATTTCCTACAATGAGCAGTTCTTC.

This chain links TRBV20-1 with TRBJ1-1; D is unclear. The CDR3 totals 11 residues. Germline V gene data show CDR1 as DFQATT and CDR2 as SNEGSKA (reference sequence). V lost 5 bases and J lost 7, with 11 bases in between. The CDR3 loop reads CSAFTAYEAFF. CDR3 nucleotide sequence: TGCAGTGCTTTTACAGCGTATGAAGCTTTCTTT.

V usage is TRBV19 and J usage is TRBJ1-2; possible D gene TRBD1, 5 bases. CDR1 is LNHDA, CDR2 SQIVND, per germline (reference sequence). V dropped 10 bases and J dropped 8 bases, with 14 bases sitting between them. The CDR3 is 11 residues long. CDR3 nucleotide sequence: TGTGCCACAGGGACGGTCCACGGCTACACCTTC. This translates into CATGTVHGYTF.

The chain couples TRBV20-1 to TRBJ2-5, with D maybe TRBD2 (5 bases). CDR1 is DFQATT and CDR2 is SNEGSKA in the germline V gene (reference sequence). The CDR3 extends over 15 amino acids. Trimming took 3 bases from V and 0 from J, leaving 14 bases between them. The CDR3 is CSASPSGRDQETQYF. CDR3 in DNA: TGCAGTGCTAGCCCGTCCGGGCGGGACCAAGAGACCCAGTACTTC.

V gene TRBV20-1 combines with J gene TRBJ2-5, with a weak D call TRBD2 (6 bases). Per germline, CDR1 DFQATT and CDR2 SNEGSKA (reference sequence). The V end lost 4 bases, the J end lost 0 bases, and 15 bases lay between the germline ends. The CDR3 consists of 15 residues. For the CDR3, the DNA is TGCAGTGCTACCCTCTTAGCGGCGTACCAAGAGACCCAGTACTTC. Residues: CSATLLAAYQETQYF.

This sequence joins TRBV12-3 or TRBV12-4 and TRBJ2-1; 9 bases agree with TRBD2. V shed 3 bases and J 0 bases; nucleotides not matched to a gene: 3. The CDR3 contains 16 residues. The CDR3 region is CASSFISGGSYNEQFF. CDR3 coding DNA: TGTGCCAGCAGTTTTATTAGCGGGGGCTCCTACAATGAGCAGTTCTTC.

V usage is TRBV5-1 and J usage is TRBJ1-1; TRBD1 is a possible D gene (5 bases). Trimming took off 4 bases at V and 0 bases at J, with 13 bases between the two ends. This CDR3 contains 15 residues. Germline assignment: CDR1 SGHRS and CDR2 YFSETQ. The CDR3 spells CASSSSGGMNTEAFF. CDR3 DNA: TGCGCCAGCAGCAGCAGTGGGGGGATGAACACTGAAGCTTTCTTT.

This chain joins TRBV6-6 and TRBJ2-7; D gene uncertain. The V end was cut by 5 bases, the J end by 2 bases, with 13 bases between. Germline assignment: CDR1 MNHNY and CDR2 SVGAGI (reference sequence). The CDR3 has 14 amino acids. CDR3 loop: CASSPRAPAYEQYF. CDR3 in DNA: TGTGCCAGCAGTCCCCGGGCCCCAGCCTACGAGCAGTACTTC.

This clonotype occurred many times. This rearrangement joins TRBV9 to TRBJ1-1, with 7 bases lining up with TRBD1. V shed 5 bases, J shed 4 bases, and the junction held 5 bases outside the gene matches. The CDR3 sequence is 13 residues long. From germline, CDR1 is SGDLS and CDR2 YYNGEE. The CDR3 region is CASSPEGATEAFF. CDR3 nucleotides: TGTGCCAGCAGTCCCGAGGGGGCCACTGAAGCTTTCTTT.

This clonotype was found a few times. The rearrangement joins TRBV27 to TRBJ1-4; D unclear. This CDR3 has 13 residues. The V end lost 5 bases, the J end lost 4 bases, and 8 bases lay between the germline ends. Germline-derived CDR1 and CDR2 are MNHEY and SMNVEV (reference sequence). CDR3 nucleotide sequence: TGTGCCAGCAGTCGTCAGGATAATGAAAAACTGTTTTTT. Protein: CASSRQDNEKLFF.